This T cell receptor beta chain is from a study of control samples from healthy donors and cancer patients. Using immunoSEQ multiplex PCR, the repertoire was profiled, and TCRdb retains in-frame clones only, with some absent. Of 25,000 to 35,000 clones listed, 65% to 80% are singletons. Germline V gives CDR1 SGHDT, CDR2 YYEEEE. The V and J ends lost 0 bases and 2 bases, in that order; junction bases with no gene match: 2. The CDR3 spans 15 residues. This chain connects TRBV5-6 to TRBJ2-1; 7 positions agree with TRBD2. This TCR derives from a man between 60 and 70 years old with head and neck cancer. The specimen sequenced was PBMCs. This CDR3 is CASSLAGGTYNEQFF. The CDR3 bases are TGTGCCAGCAGCTTGGCGGGAGGAACCTACAATGAGCAGTTCTTC.